The T cell receptor beta chain described here comes from a study of cytomegalovirus exposure and HLA in healthy donors. General study points: A few of the chains that were CMV-associated were confirmed in vitro to be specific for CMV antigens.

Note on this clone: Its antigen is currently unknown.

In the PCR, 60 Vbeta and 13 Jbeta primers were used. Profiling relied on immunoSEQ multiplex PCR, and the TCRdb table lists in-frame clones only, not all of them. The sample has tens of thousands of clones; over 60% are singletons. The length of the CDR3 is 14 residues. J was trimmed by 2 bases and V by 11 bases; bases with no gene match: 8. The germline gives CDR1 MNHEY, CDR2 SVGAGI. The source of this sequence is a woman aged 45-60 years in good health and CMV-seronegative. The J gene is TRBJ2-1, the V gene TRBV6-5; 8 bases fit TRBD2. The sequenced sample consisted of PBMCs. CDR3 nucleotide sequence: TGTGCCCTAGGCCGGGGGGGGACCTACAATGAGCAGTTCTTC. Translated: CALGRGGTYNEQFF.